This TCR beta chain came from a study of post-analysis software for immune sequencing data. At the level of the study: Some patients lacked subtype; others had relapsing-remitting, secondary progressive or progressive-relapsing disease.

Whole-study results and caveats: Patients carried four or five TRBV segments more frequently than controls did, and TRBV5-6, TRBV5-1 and TRBV20-1 were among them. Controls significantly exceeded multiple sclerosis patients in normalized Chao1 diversity.

This clonotype was picked up a small number of times. Its target is unknown. Unique molecular identifiers featured in each of the TCR beta cDNA libraries. A population of 1 to 10 million T cells gave rise to about half a million cDNA molecules. Each CDR3 protein is one row after TCRdb ran MiXCR on the PCR reads. The table includes about 770,000 distinct CDR3 sequences, just over 45% detected once. The V end was cut by 6 bases, the J end by 5 bases, with 10 bases between. The germline V gene has CDR1 MNHEY and CDR2 SMNVEV (reference sequence). The CDR3 totals 12 residues. The gene calls are TRBV27 and TRBJ2-5; D tentatively fits TRBD1 or TRBD2 (6 bases each). The specimen sequenced was blood. This TCR was sampled from a girl under 18 with multiple sclerosis. The CDR3 coding sequence is TGTGCCAGCAGCGGGGGCTTCGAGACCCAGTACTTC. As protein: CASSGGFETQYF.